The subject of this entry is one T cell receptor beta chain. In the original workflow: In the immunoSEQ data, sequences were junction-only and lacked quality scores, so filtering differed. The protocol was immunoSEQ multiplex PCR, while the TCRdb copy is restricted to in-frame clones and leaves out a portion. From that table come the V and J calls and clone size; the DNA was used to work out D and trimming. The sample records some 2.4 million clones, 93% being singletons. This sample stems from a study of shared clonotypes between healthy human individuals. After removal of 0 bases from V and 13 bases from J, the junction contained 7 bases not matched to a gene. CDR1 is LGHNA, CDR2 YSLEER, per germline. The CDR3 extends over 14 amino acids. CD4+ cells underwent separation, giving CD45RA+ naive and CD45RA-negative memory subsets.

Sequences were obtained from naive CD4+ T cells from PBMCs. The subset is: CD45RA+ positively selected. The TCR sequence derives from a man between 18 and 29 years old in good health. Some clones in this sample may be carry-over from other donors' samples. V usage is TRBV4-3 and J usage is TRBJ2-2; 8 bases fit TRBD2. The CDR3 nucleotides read TGCGCCAGCAGCCAAGATGCGGGGGGCGGAGGGCTGTTTTTT. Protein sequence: CASSQDAGGGGLFF.